This T cell receptor beta chain was sequenced during a study of T cells in Graves' hyperthyroidism and ophthalmopathy. PBMCs were obtained from about 9.9 ml fresh peripheral blood. V gave up 6 bases and J gave up 4 bases, with 21 bases separating them. From germline, CDR1 is SQVTM and CDR2 ANQGSEA. The CDR3 sequence is 15 residues long. It was RNA transcripts that yielded the amplified TCR beta CDR3 regions. When the TCR CDR3 underwent first-round RT-PCR, the HTBI primer set was used. TCRdb reanalysed the multiplex PCR reads using MiXCR and keeps one entry per CDR3 protein. This table has about 300,000 distinct CDR3 sequences, around 20% appearing once. Study observations and caveats: Ophthalmopathy was distinguished from stable hyperthyroidism by 13 V-J signatures.

This clonotype has ten or more counts. Its antigen is unidentified. Sequencing was performed on blood. The chain combines TRBV29-1 with TRBJ1-2; perhaps TRBD1 as D (5 bases). The sequence was obtained from a man in his forties or fifties with Graves' ophthalmopathy. The CDR3 loop reads CSVHSRGSEGYGYTF. CDR3 DNA: TGCAGCGTCCATTCCCGGGGGTCGGAAGGCTATGGCTACACCTTC.